Listed below are T cell receptor beta chains from one sample, sequenced in a study of regulatory T cells in long-lasting Graves disease. MiXCR was run by TCRdb on the multiplex PCR reads, yielding one entry per CDR3 protein. The sample yields roughly 400,000 distinct CDR3 sequences, approximately 22% seen once. The sequencing here drew on peripheral blood mononuclear cells (PBMCs), taken when the disease was refractory, from a patient treated with antithyroid drugs. These receptors all stem from a female donor with Graves disease. Each CDR3 is given with its conserved first and last residue. Each record gives: J gene, clone size, D gene, V gene, CDR3 length, CDR3 protein, CDR3 DNA. D genes are given only for firm matches. For some rows the clone size is stated as once, few or many, or as a class when expanded; others skip it.

j_call: TRBJ2-7; clone_size: NA; d_call: NA; v_call: TRBV30; cdr3_length: 15; cdr3_aa: CAWSVAGTGLYEQYF; cdr3_nt: TGTGCCTGGAGTGTTGCGGGGACTGGGCTTTACGAGCAGTACTTC
j_call: TRBJ2-5; clone_size: NA; d_call: NA; v_call: TRBV28; cdr3_length: 16; cdr3_aa: CASSLGDGRTEETQYF; cdr3_nt: TGTGCCAGCAGTTTGGGTGATGGTCGGACAGAAGAGACCCAGTACTTC
j_call: TRBJ2-1; clone_size: NA; d_call: NA; v_call: TRBV5-1; cdr3_length: 16; cdr3_aa: CASSLVAPSWMHEQFF; cdr3_nt: TGCGCCAGCAGCTTGGTAGCCCCATCCTGGATGCATGAGCAGTTCTTC
j_call: TRBJ2-7; clone_size: many; d_call: TRBD1; v_call: TRBV12-3/TRBV12-4; cdr3_length: 14; cdr3_aa: CASTWGTGAGEQYF; cdr3_nt: TGTGCCAGCACCTGGGGGACAGGGGCAGGGGAGCAGTACTTC
j_call: TRBJ2-7; clone_size: NA; d_call: TRBD2; v_call: TRBV30; cdr3_length: 12; cdr3_aa: CAWSVGLADQYF; cdr3_nt: TGTGCCTGGAGTGTGGGACTAGCGGATCAGTACTTC
j_call: TRBJ1-4; clone_size: NA; d_call: TRBD1; v_call: TRBV7-9; cdr3_length: 14; cdr3_aa: CASSEGTANEKLFF; cdr3_nt: TGTGCCAGCAGCGAGGGGACAGCAAATGAAAAACTGTTTTTT
j_call: TRBJ1-2; clone_size: many; d_call: NA; v_call: TRBV28; cdr3_length: 15; cdr3_aa: CASSSPGGANYGYTF; cdr3_nt: TGTGCCAGCAGTTCCCCCGGGGGGGCTAACTATGGCTACACCTTC
j_call: TRBJ1-5; clone_size: many; d_call: TRBD1; v_call: TRBV15; cdr3_length: 15; cdr3_aa: CATSRGPGQGQPQHF; cdr3_nt: TGTGCCACCAGCAGGGGACCGGGACAGGGCCAGCCCCAGCATTTT
j_call: TRBJ1-4; clone_size: many; d_call: TRBD1; v_call: TRBV28; cdr3_length: 15; cdr3_aa: CASSLTGGINEKLFF; cdr3_nt: TGTGCCAGCAGTTTGACAGGGGGCATTAATGAAAAACTGTTTTTT
j_call: TRBJ2-7; clone_size: few; d_call: TRBD2; v_call: TRBV20-1; cdr3_length: 15; cdr3_aa: CSARGQTSGTHEQYF; cdr3_nt: TGCAGTGCTAGGGGTCAGACTAGCGGGACCCACGAGCAGTACTTC
j_call: TRBJ2-4; clone_size: few; d_call: TRBD2; v_call: TRBV27; cdr3_length: 19; cdr3_aa: CASSLSPSGRDEAKNIQYF; cdr3_nt: TGTGCCAGCAGTTTATCGCCCAGCGGGAGGGATGAGGCCAAAAACATTCAGTACTTC
j_call: TRBJ2-6; clone_size: NA; d_call: NA; v_call: TRBV5-1; cdr3_length: 17; cdr3_aa: CASSYPLGHSGANVLTF; cdr3_nt: TGCGCCAGCAGCTACCCTTTAGGACACTCTGGGGCCAACGTCCTGACTTTC
j_call: TRBJ2-3; clone_size: NA; d_call: NA; v_call: TRBV15; cdr3_length: 16; cdr3_aa: CATSSEAGTGTDTQYF; cdr3_nt: TGTGCCACCAGCAGTGAGGCCGGGACCGGCACAGATACGCAGTATTTT
j_call: TRBJ1-1; clone_size: once; d_call: NA; v_call: TRBV18; cdr3_length: 14; cdr3_aa: CASSPPPSASEAFF; cdr3_nt: TGTGCCAGCTCACCGCCCCCAAGTGCCAGTGAAGCTTTCTTT
j_call: TRBJ2-4; clone_size: NA; d_call: TRBD1; v_call: TRBV14; cdr3_length: 18; cdr3_aa: CASSQDEDRDRAKNIQYF; cdr3_nt: TGTGCCAGCAGCCAAGATGAGGACAGGGATCGAGCCAAAAACATTCAGTACTTC
j_call: TRBJ2-5; clone_size: many; d_call: NA; v_call: TRBV2; cdr3_length: 13; cdr3_aa: CASSEWGRETQYF; cdr3_nt: TGTGCCAGCAGTGAATGGGGGCGAGAGACCCAGTACTTC
j_call: TRBJ2-5; clone_size: many; d_call: TRBD1; v_call: TRBV2; cdr3_length: 16; cdr3_aa: CASTYDLGTGRQTQYF; cdr3_nt: TGTGCCAGCACTTATGACTTGGGGACAGGGAGGCAGACCCAGTACTTC
j_call: TRBJ1-1; clone_size: many; d_call: TRBD1; v_call: TRBV28; cdr3_length: 15; cdr3_aa: CASSLGQGGWTEAFF; cdr3_nt: TGTGCCAGCAGTTTAGGACAGGGGGGGTGGACTGAAGCTTTCTTT
j_call: TRBJ2-5; clone_size: NA; d_call: NA; v_call: TRBV9; cdr3_length: 15; cdr3_aa: CASSQTVGGEETQYF; cdr3_nt: TGTGCCAGCAGCCAAACTGTCGGAGGGGAGGAGACCCAGTACTTC
j_call: TRBJ1-2; clone_size: NA; d_call: TRBD1; v_call: TRBV7-3; cdr3_length: 13; cdr3_aa: CASSVGTGVGYTF; cdr3_nt: TGTGCCAGCAGCGTAGGGACAGGGGTCGGCTACACCTTC
j_call: TRBJ1-1; clone_size: NA; d_call: TRBD1; v_call: TRBV3-1; cdr3_length: 20; cdr3_aa: CASSQDQIGDRSEMNTEAFF; cdr3_nt: TGTGCCAGCAGCCAAGATCAAATCGGGGACAGGAGCGAAATGAACACTGAAGCTTTCTTT
j_call: TRBJ2-7; clone_size: NA; d_call: NA; v_call: TRBV3-1; cdr3_length: 13; cdr3_aa: CASSQPYDYEQYF; cdr3_nt: TGTGCCAGCAGCCAACCATACGACTACGAGCAGTACTTC
j_call: TRBJ2-1; clone_size: NA; d_call: NA; v_call: TRBV7-3; cdr3_length: 14; cdr3_aa: CASSLSAGYNEQFF; cdr3_nt: TGTGCCAGCAGCTTATCCGCGGGTTACAATGAGCAGTTCTTC
j_call: TRBJ1-5; clone_size: many; d_call: TRBD1; v_call: TRBV28; cdr3_length: 15; cdr3_aa: CASSSTGAGGQPQHF; cdr3_nt: TGTGCCAGCAGTTCCACAGGGGCCGGGGGTCAGCCCCAGCATTTT
j_call: TRBJ1-3; clone_size: NA; d_call: NA; v_call: TRBV4-2; cdr3_length: 17; cdr3_aa: CASSQVQGRTSGNTIYF; cdr3_nt: TGTGCCAGCAGCCAAGTCCAGGGGAGAACCTCTGGAAACACCATATATTTT
j_call: TRBJ1-2; clone_size: many; d_call: NA; v_call: TRBV20-1; cdr3_length: 17; cdr3_aa: CSASAPMGGGWGYGYTF; cdr3_nt: TGCAGTGCTAGTGCCCCAATGGGGGGAGGTTGGGGCTATGGCTACACCTTC
j_call: TRBJ1-4; clone_size: few; d_call: NA; v_call: TRBV27; cdr3_length: 14; cdr3_aa: CASSLRGPREKLFF; cdr3_nt: TGTGCCAGCAGTTTAAGAGGTCCGAGGGAAAAACTGTTTTTT
j_call: TRBJ2-7; clone_size: NA; d_call: NA; v_call: TRBV4-1; cdr3_length: 15; cdr3_aa: CASSQASQGPYEQYF; cdr3_nt: TGCGCCAGCAGCCAAGCCTCTCAGGGTCCCTACGAGCAGTACTTC
j_call: TRBJ2-2; clone_size: many; d_call: NA; v_call: TRBV11-3; cdr3_length: 12; cdr3_aa: CASSLDSGELFF; cdr3_nt: TGTGCCAGCAGCTTAGATTCCGGGGAGCTGTTTTTT
j_call: TRBJ1-1; clone_size: few; d_call: TRBD1; v_call: TRBV20-1; cdr3_length: 14; cdr3_aa: CSAIKGAPDTEAFF; cdr3_nt: TGCAGTGCAATTAAGGGGGCGCCGGACACTGAAGCTTTCTTT
j_call: TRBJ2-7; clone_size: NA; d_call: NA; v_call: TRBV5-1; cdr3_length: 16; cdr3_aa: CASSLAAGGQGYEQYF; cdr3_nt: TGCGCCAGCAGCTTGGCGGCGGGAGGACAGGGCTACGAGCAGTACTTC
j_call: TRBJ2-7; clone_size: NA; d_call: NA; v_call: TRBV5-1; cdr3_length: 15; cdr3_aa: CASSFSSQGVYGQYF; cdr3_nt: TGCGCCAGCAGCTTTAGTAGTCAGGGAGTTTACGGGCAGTACTTC
j_call: TRBJ1-1; clone_size: many; d_call: NA; v_call: TRBV5-1; cdr3_length: 13; cdr3_aa: CASSLRSGPSAFF; cdr3_nt: TGCGCCAGCAGCTTGCGTTCAGGACCGTCGGCTTTCTTT
j_call: TRBJ2-7; clone_size: many; d_call: TRBD2; v_call: TRBV11-2; cdr3_length: 14; cdr3_aa: CASSSLAGPNEQYF; cdr3_nt: TGTGCCAGCAGCTCCTTAGCGGGACCCAACGAGCAGTACTTC
j_call: TRBJ1-2; clone_size: many; d_call: NA; v_call: TRBV6-1; cdr3_length: 14; cdr3_aa: CASTPGGDYYGYTF; cdr3_nt: TGTGCCAGCACCCCGGGAGGAGATTACTATGGCTACACCTTC
j_call: TRBJ1-2; clone_size: many; d_call: NA; v_call: TRBV25-1; cdr3_length: 14; cdr3_aa: CASSRTTKDYGYTF; cdr3_nt: TGTGCCAGCAGTCGTACTACCAAAGACTATGGCTACACCTTC
j_call: TRBJ1-5; clone_size: few; d_call: NA; v_call: TRBV4-2; cdr3_length: 14; cdr3_aa: CASNPGNSNQPQHF; cdr3_nt: TGTGCCAGCAACCCAGGAAATAGCAATCAGCCCCAGCATTTT
j_call: TRBJ2-7; clone_size: many; d_call: NA; v_call: TRBV28; cdr3_length: 14; cdr3_aa: CASSLPGRPYEQYF; cdr3_nt: TGTGCCAGCAGTTTACCAGGGAGGCCCTACGAGCAGTACTTC
j_call: TRBJ2-7; clone_size: once; d_call: TRBD2; v_call: TRBV3-1; cdr3_length: 15; cdr3_aa: CASSQAGGPAYKQYF; cdr3_nt: TGTGCCAGCAGCCAGGCGGGGGGGCCGGCCTACAAGCAGTACTTC
j_call: TRBJ2-2; clone_size: NA; d_call: NA; v_call: TRBV29-1; cdr3_length: 13; cdr3_aa: CSVERGFTGELFF; cdr3_nt: TGCAGCGTTGAACGCGGATTCACCGGGGAGCTGTTTTTT
j_call: TRBJ2-5; clone_size: few; d_call: TRBD2; v_call: TRBV11-3; cdr3_length: 20; cdr3_aa: CASSLGFSGLAGGVQETQYF; cdr3_nt: TGTGCCAGCAGCTTAGGGTTTTCGGGACTAGCGGGAGGCGTCCAAGAGACCCAGTACTTC
j_call: TRBJ1-2; clone_size: NA; d_call: TRBD1; v_call: TRBV4-1; cdr3_length: 18; cdr3_aa: CASSQEHIGTGGNYGYTF; cdr3_nt: TGCGCCAGCAGCCAAGAGCACATAGGGACAGGGGGCAACTATGGCTACACCTTC
j_call: TRBJ2-5; clone_size: NA; d_call: TRBD1; v_call: TRBV12-3/TRBV12-4; cdr3_length: 14; cdr3_aa: CASSLTGKQETQYF; cdr3_nt: TGTGCCAGCAGCCTGACAGGGAAACAAGAGACCCAGTACTTC
j_call: TRBJ1-3; clone_size: many; d_call: NA; v_call: TRBV2; cdr3_length: 14; cdr3_aa: CASSEVISGNTIYF; cdr3_nt: TGTGCCAGCAGTGAGGTTATCTCTGGAAACACCATATATTTT
j_call: TRBJ2-5; clone_size: NA; d_call: TRBD2; v_call: TRBV15; cdr3_length: 16; cdr3_aa: CATASGLAGVGETQYF; cdr3_nt: TGTGCCACCGCGTCCGGACTAGCGGGAGTAGGAGAGACCCAGTACTTC
j_call: TRBJ1-1; clone_size: NA; d_call: NA; v_call: TRBV12-3/TRBV12-4; cdr3_length: 14; cdr3_aa: CASSFGRRNTEAFF; cdr3_nt: TGTGCCAGCAGTTTCGGCCGGAGGAACACTGAAGCTTTCTTT
j_call: TRBJ1-4; clone_size: many; d_call: NA; v_call: TRBV7-2; cdr3_length: 13; cdr3_aa: CASGKGVDEKLFF; cdr3_nt: TGTGCCAGCGGAAAGGGGGTTGATGAAAAACTGTTTTTT
j_call: TRBJ1-2; clone_size: many; d_call: NA; v_call: TRBV9; cdr3_length: 17; cdr3_aa: CASSVGVVLGQSYGYTF; cdr3_nt: TGTGCCAGCAGCGTAGGCGTGGTATTGGGACAATCCTATGGCTACACCTTC
j_call: TRBJ1-1; clone_size: NA; d_call: TRBD1; v_call: TRBV4-1; cdr3_length: 15; cdr3_aa: CASSQDRDRLTEAFF; cdr3_nt: TGCGCCAGCAGCCAAGACCGGGACAGACTCACTGAAGCTTTCTTT
j_call: TRBJ2-5; clone_size: few; d_call: NA; v_call: TRBV30; cdr3_length: 14; cdr3_aa: CAWSDGRVEETQYF; cdr3_nt: TGTGCCTGGAGCGACGGACGGGTAGAAGAGACCCAGTACTTC